A single TCR beta chain is shown here with its context. The data derive from a study of blood T cell repertoires in COVID-19. Across the study: Specimens from acute and convalescent COVID-19 originated in the United States, Italy and Spain. PBMCs, B-cell-depleted T cells, or T cells provided the cDNA or gDNA that made up the material.

The length of the CDR3 is 15 residues. J gave up 7 bases and V 4 bases, and 7 bases lay outside the gene matches. The germline V gene has CDR1 LGHDT and CDR2 YNNKEL (reference sequence). In the authors' methods: Nucleated cell number was recorded as an estimate derived from reference gene primer amplification. Profiled with immunoSEQ multiplex PCR; TCRdb holds only in-frame clones, not every one. V, J and clone size were drawn from that table, and D and trimming were deduced from the DNA. Among 310,000 or so clones listed, 88% were seen once. The sequenced material came from peripheral blood. This rearrangement joins TRBV3-1 (or the pseudogene TRBV3-2) to TRBJ1-6; 7 bases match TRBD1. The TCR sequence derives from a woman in her 50s with active or convalescent COVID-19. In DNA, the CDR3 is TGTGCCAGCAGCCCCCAACAGGGGAAGAATTCACCCCTCCACTTT. This gives the protein CASSPQQGKNSPLHF.